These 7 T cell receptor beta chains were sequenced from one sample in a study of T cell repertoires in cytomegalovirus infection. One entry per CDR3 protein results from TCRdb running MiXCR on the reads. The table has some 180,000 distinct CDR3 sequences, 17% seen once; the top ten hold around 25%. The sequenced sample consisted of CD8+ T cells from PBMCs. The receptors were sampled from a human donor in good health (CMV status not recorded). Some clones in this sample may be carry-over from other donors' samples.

The CDR3 is CASSSPRDRVLETQYF. CDR3 sequence (DNA): TGTGCCAGCAGTAGCCCCCGGGACAGGGTTCTCGAGACCCAGTACTTC. The rearrangement joins TRBV6-6 to TRBJ2-5; TRBD1 agrees at 9 bases. The germline V gene encodes CDR1 MNHNY and CDR2 SVGAGI (reference sequence). The CDR3 spans 16 residues. Trimming at V came to 5 bases and at J to 5 bases, leaving 12 bases not matched to a gene.

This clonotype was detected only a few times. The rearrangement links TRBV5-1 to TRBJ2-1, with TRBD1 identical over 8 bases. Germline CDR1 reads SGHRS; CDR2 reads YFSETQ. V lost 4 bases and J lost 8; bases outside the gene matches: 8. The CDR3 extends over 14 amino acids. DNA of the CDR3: TGCGCCAGCAGCGCCGGACAGGGAATCCATGAGCAGTTCTTC. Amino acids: CASSAGQGIHEQFF.

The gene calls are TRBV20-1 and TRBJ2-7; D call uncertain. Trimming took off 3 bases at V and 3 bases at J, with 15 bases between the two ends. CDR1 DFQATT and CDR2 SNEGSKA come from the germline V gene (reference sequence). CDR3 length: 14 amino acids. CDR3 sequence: CSASPGLGSYEQYF. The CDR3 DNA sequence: TGCAGTGCTAGTCCCGGGCTGGGCAGCTACGAGCAGTACTTC.

CDR3 protein: CASSHRGRWNTIYF. The CDR3 bases are TGCGCCAGCAGCCACCGGGGACGGTGGAACACCATATATTTT. The V gene is TRBV4-1, the J gene TRBJ1-3; possibly TRBD1 for D (5 bases). V lost 3 bases, J lost 7 bases, and 13 bases lay in between. Per the germline V gene, CDR1 is MGHRA and CDR2 is YSYEKL. The CDR3 has 14 amino acids.

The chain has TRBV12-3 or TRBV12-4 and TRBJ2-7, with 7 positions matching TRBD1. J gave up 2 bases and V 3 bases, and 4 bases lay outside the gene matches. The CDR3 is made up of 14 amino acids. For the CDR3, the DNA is TGTGCCAGCAGTTTTGGGACAGCGACCTACGAGCAGTACTTC. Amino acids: CASSFGTATYEQYF.

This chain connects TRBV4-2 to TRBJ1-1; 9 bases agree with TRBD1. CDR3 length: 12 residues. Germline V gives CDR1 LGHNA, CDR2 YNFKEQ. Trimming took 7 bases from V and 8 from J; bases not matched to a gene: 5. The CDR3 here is CASTTGGAEAFF. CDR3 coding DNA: TGTGCCAGCACTACAGGGGGCGCCGAAGCTTTCTTT.

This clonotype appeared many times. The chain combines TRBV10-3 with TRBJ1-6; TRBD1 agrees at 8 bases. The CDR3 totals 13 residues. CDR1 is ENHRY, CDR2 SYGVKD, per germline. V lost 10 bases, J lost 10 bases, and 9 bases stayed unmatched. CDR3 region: CANGQGLGSPLHF. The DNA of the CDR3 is TGTGCCAACGGACAGGGTTTGGGGTCACCCCTCCACTTT.